Included here is one T cell receptor beta chain sequence, with context. The antigen remains unidentified. The healthy adult donors were HIV-negative and reported no recent acute infections or vaccinations. Naive CD4+ cells were CD45RA-selected; the remaining cells were memory. Every immunoSEQ plate was one replicate of a subset's evenly spread DNA. Method: immunoSEQ multiplex PCR; TCRdb's copy keeps in-frame clones and lacks some. The sample includes approximately 2.5 million clones, about 92% of them seen just once. This sample was taken from a study of shared clonotypes between healthy human individuals. General study results and limits: Lower generation probabilities were found for non-shared clonotypes than for those shared by all four donors.

The sequenced sample consisted of naive CD4+ T cells sorted from blood. Stated subset: CD45RA+ positively selected. The receptor's source is a man aged 18 to 30 in good health.

The CDR3 bases are TGCGCCAGCCAGACTAGCGGGAAGAACACCGGGGAGCTGTTTTTT. Translation gives CASQTSGKNTGELFF. The chain carries TRBV5-1 and TRBJ2-2; 11 bases match TRBD2. The V segment lost 7 bases and the J segment 1 base; nucleotides outside the gene matches: 3. The CDR3 loop spans 15 amino acids. Germline CDR1 is SGHRS and CDR2 is YFSETQ.